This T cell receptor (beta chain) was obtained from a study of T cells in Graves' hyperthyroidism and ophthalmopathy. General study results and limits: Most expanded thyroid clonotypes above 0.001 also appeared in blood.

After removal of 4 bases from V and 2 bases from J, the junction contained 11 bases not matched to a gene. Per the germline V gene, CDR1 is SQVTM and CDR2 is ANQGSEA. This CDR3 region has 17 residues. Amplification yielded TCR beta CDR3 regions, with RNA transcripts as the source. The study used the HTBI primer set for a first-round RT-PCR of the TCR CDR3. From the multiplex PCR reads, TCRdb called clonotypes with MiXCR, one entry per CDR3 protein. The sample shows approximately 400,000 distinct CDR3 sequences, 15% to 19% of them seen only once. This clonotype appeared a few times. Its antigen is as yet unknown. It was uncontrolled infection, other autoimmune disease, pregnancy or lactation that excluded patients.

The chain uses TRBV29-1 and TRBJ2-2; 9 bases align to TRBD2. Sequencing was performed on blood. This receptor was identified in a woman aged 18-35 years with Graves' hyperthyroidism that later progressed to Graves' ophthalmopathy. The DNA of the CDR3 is TGCAGCGTTGCGATGAGCCGGGGACTAGCAAACACCGGGGAGCTGTTTTTT. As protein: CSVAMSRGLANTGELFF.